One and the same sample provided the 21 T cell receptor beta chains below, sequenced in a study of shared clonotypes between healthy human individuals. Assay used: immunoSEQ multiplex PCR; TCRdb lists only in-frame clones, some missing. The sample shows fewer than 3 million clones, roughly 90% of them seen only once. The sequenced material came from naive CD4+ T cells from PBMCs. As for subset: CD45RA+ positively selected. The receptors shown here come from a man aged 18 to 29 in good health. Some clones in this sample may be carry-over from other donors' samples.

J is TRBJ2-7 and V is TRBV7-3; D remains unclear. CDR3 size: 14 residues. The germline V and J ends were trimmed by 1 base and 0 bases, with 7 bases remaining between them. Germline V gene lookup returns CDR1 SGHTA and CDR2 FQGTGA. CDR3 nucleotides: TGTGCCAGCAGCTTAAAGGCACCCTCCTACGAGCAGTACTTC. Residues: CASSLKAPSYEQYF. The whole variable domain, filled in from reference TRBV7-3 and TRBJ2-7, reads GAGVSQTPSNKVTEKGKYVELRCDPISGHTALYWYRQSLGQGPEFLIYFQGTGAADDSGLPNDRFFAVRPEGSVSTLKIQRTERGDSAVYLCASSLKAPSYEQYFGPGTRLTVT.

The V call is TRBV27, the J call TRBJ2-1, with 9 positions matching TRBD2. V dropped 2 bases and J dropped 2; count of bases not matched to a gene: 4. This CDR3 is built from 16 residues. In germline, CDR1 is MNHEY, CDR2 SMNVEV (reference sequence). This CDR3 is CASSLSGRRPYNEQFF. The CDR3 nucleotides read TGTGCCAGCAGTTTAAGCGGGAGGCGCCCCTACAATGAGCAGTTCTTC.

The J gene is TRBJ1-1, the V gene TRBV29-1; the D gene is possibly TRBD1 (6 bases). V lost 1 base and J 5 bases, leaving 14 bases between the germline ends. The germline V gene has CDR1 SQVTM and CDR2 ANQGSEA. The CDR3 extends over 14 amino acids. CDR3 amino acids: CSVEGGLGGTEAFF. CDR3 DNA: TGCAGCGTTGAAGGGGGTTTAGGGGGGACTGAAGCTTTCTTT.

The chain employs TRBV7-9 and TRBJ2-7; D is uncertain. Germline loops: CDR1 SEHNR, CDR2 FQNEAQ (reference sequence). The CDR3 is made up of 13 amino acids. V gave up 5 bases and J gave up 4 bases, with 12 bases separating them. CDR3 DNA sequence: TGTGCCAGCAGCCCCGAACCCCATTACGAGCAGTACTTC. Residues: CASSPEPHYEQYF.

The V call is TRBV6-5, the J call TRBJ2-7; 14 bases map to TRBD2. Germline V lookup: CDR1 MNHEY, CDR2 SVGAGI. The CDR3 has 15 residues. The V gene end was trimmed by 5 bases and the J gene end by 3 bases; junction bases not matched to a gene: 3. For the CDR3, the DNA is TGTGCCAGCAGTCAAGGACTAGCGGGAGGCTACGAGCAGTACTTC. Its protein product is CASSQGLAGGYEQYF.

This clone was detected once. The chain combines TRBV5-4 with TRBJ1-1, with D possibly being TRBD1 (6 bases). The V gene lost 4 bases and the J gene lost 1 base, with 14 bases spanning the gap. There are 15 residues in the CDR3. Germline V lookup: CDR1 SGHNT, CDR2 YYREEE (reference sequence). Here the CDR3 DNA reads TGTGCCAGCAGCCGAGAGGAAGGGGGGAACACTGAAGCTTTCTTT. Residues: CASSREEGGNTEAFF.

On this clone itself: A single base separates this from a much larger clone, so it may be a read error. Other DNA sequences in this specimen translate into the identical CDR3. This sequence joins TRBV9 and TRBJ2-7; D is perhaps TRBD1 (5 bases). This CDR3 is 16 amino acids long. The germline V and J ends were trimmed by 0 bases and 4 bases, with 17 bases remaining between them. Germline assignment: CDR1 SGDLS and CDR2 YYNGEE. The CDR3 DNA follows: TGTGCCAGCAGCGTAGCGGCACAAGGGGCGCCTTACGAGCAGTACTTC. Translated, it gives CASSVAAQGAPYEQYF.

This clone occurred once. The chain couples TRBV11-3 to TRBJ2-1; TRBD2 is a possible D gene (5 bases). This CDR3 is 14 amino acids long. V was cut by 5 bases and J by 5 bases, with 13 bases left in between. Germline V CDR1 and CDR2: SGHNT, YENEEA. In nucleotides, the CDR3 is TGTGCCAGCAGCCCCCGAGGGTGGGACAATGAGCAGTTCTTC. This codes for CASSPRGWDNEQFF.

The chain carries TRBV28 and TRBJ2-1, with 9 bases aligning to TRBD2. The CDR3 has 15 amino acids. With 6 bases clipped from V and 5 bases from J, the junction kept 8 bases outside the gene matches. CDR1 is MDHEN, CDR2 SYDVKM, per germline. The CDR3 loop reads CASSAGGVGDNEQFF. The CDR3 nucleotides are TGTGCCAGCAGCGCGGGAGGGGTCGGGGACAATGAGCAGTTCTTC. The full variable domain, rest sourced from reference TRBV28 and TRBJ2-1, is DVKVTQSSRYLVKRTGEKVFLECVQDMDHENMFWYRQDPGLGLRLIYFSYDVKMKEKGDIPEGYSVSREKKERFSLILESASTNQTSMYLCASSAGGVGDNEQFFGPGTRLTVL.

This clone was counted a single time. This chain joins TRBV28 and TRBJ1-2; TRBD1 might be the D (6 bases). The CDR3 loop spans 13 amino acids. Germline CDR1 and CDR2: MDHEN and SYDVKM. The V end lost 8 bases, the J end lost 4 bases, and 14 bases lay between the germline ends. CDR3 sequence reads: CASADRFSYGYTF. In DNA, the CDR3 is TGTGCCAGCGCGGACAGATTCAGCTATGGCTACACCTTC.

The CDR3 nucleotides read TGTGCCAGCAGTTACTTTCGGGGGGATTACGAGCAGTACTTC. Translating gives CASSYFRGDYEQYF. The chain uses TRBV6-6 and TRBJ2-7; TRBD2 agrees at 7 bases. J was trimmed by 4 bases and V by 1 base; bases with no gene match: 4. This CDR3 region has 14 residues. Per germline, CDR1 MNHNY and CDR2 SVGAGI (reference sequence).

This chain uses TRBV15 with TRBJ1-5; D is uncertain. CDR1 is LNHNV and CDR2 is YYDKDF in the germline V gene (reference sequence). The CDR3 is 17 amino acids. V gave up 2 bases and J gave up 5 bases, with 19 bases separating them. CDR3 region: CATSRKIRVGGDQPQHF. The CDR3 bases are TGTGCCACCAGCAGAAAGATAAGGGTGGGTGGCGATCAGCCCCAGCATTTT. Based on the CDR3 plus reference TRBV15 and TRBJ1-5, the full variable domain is DAMVIQNPRYQVTQFGKPVTLSCSQTLNHNVMYWYQQKSSQAPKLLFHYYDKDFNNEADTPDNFQSRRPNTSFCFLDIRSPGLGDTAMYLCATSRKIRVGGDQPQHFGDGTRLSIL.

As for this clone: Other nucleotide sequences in the sample specify the same CDR3. The rearrangement links TRBV7-3 to TRBJ2-1; D not resolved. V lost 3 bases, J lost 9 bases, and 6 bases lay in between. This CDR3 comprises 11 residues. Germline assignment: CDR1 SGHTA and CDR2 FQGTGA. The CDR3 here is CASSFGGEQFF. In DNA, the CDR3 is TGTGCCAGCAGCTTCGGCGGTGAGCAGTTCTTC.

This chain connects TRBV9 to TRBJ1-1, with D uncertain. Trimming left V 4 bases short and J 5 bases short, with 15 bases between. In germline, CDR1 is SGDLS, CDR2 YYNGEE. CDR3 size: 14 residues. DNA of the CDR3: TGTGCCAGCAGCCAAGATAGGTGCGGGACTGAAGCTTTCTTT. Translated: CASSQDRCGTEAFF.

J is TRBJ2-5 and V is TRBV2; D gene unclear. The germline V gene has CDR1 SNHLY and CDR2 FYNNEI. V was shortened by 6 bases and J by 5 bases, with 13 bases between the two germline ends. The CDR3 contains 13 residues. CDR3 amino acids: CASSYLVGETQYF. The CDR3 DNA follows: TGTGCCAGCAGCTACCTCGTAGGGGAGACCCAGTACTTC.

V is TRBV10-3 and J is TRBJ2-6, with TRBD2 as a possible D gene (5 bases). The V gene lost 0 bases and the J gene lost 1 base, with 7 bases spanning the gap. Per germline, CDR1 ENHRY and CDR2 SYGVKD. CDR3 length equals 16 residues. The CDR3 region is CAISESTGSGANVLTF. In DNA, the CDR3 is TGTGCCATCAGTGAGTCTACGGGGTCTGGGGCCAACGTCCTGACTTTC.

The CDR3 region is CASSGLSSYNSPLHF. The CDR3 DNA reads as TGTGCCAGCAGTGGACTATCCTCCTATAATTCACCCCTCCACTTT. The chain joins TRBV2 to TRBJ1-6; D is undetermined. This CDR3 comprises 15 residues. Germline V gene lookup returns CDR1 SNHLY and CDR2 FYNNEI. The ends were cut back, 4 bases at V and 0 bases at J, with 7 bases in the middle. The whole variable domain, filled in from reference TRBV2 and TRBJ1-6, reads EPEVTQTPSHQVTQMGQEVILRCVPISNHLYFYWYRQILGQKVEFLVSFYNNEISEKSEIFDDQFSVERPDGSNFTLKIRSTKLEDSAMYFCASSGLSSYNSPLHFGNGTRLTVT.

This chain uses TRBV19 with TRBJ1-5; TRBD1 might be the D (5 bases). Germline V gene data show CDR1 as LNHDA and CDR2 as SQIVND (reference sequence). V lost 5 bases, J lost 3 bases, and 8 bases lay in between. This CDR3 contains 13 residues. For the CDR3, the DNA is TGTGCCAGTAGTCGGGACGTCAATCAGCCCCAGCATTTT. Its translation is CASSRDVNQPQHF.

The rearrangement joins TRBV6-5 to TRBJ2-1, with D possibly matching TRBD2 (6 bases). The CDR3 is made up of 15 amino acids. V lost 7 bases, J lost 7 bases, and 20 bases lay in between. Germline V CDR1 and CDR2: MNHEY, SVGAGI. DNA of the CDR3: TGTGCCAGCACCCCCCCCCAGGGAGGAGGGAATGAGCAGTTCTTC. Translated: CASTPPQGGGNEQFF.

The chain uses TRBV28 and TRBJ1-4, with 8 bases aligning to TRBD1. Per germline, CDR1 MDHEN and CDR2 SYDVKM. The trim removed 9 bases at V and 5 bases at J, leaving 8 bases unmatched. The CDR3 totals 14 residues. The CDR3, as DNA: TGTGCCAGTTTGGTTACAGGGGGAAATGAAAAACTGTTTTTT. The encoded protein is CASLVTGGNEKLFF. Filled out from reference TRBV28 and TRBJ1-4, the complete variable domain reads DVKVTQSSRYLVKRTGEKVFLECVQDMDHENMFWYRQDPGLGLRLIYFSYDVKMKEKGDIPEGYSVSREKKERFSLILESASTNQTSMYLCASLVTGGNEKLFFGSGTQLSVL.

The gene calls are TRBV30 and TRBJ2-5; D is unclear. V was pared by 0 bases and J by 4 bases, with 9 bases between. Germline V gene lookup returns CDR1 GTSNPN and CDR2 SVGIG (reference sequence). The CDR3 covers 13 residues. The CDR3 here is CAWSVWRTETQYF. The CDR3 bases are TGTGCCTGGAGTGTGTGGCGGACAGAGACCCAGTACTTC.